The clone carrying this TCR beta chain was observed many times. As yet, its antigen is unknown. The trim removed 1 base at V and 4 bases at J, leaving 2 bases unmatched. The CDR3 totals 14 residues. From germline, CDR1 is LGHDT and CDR2 YNNKEL (reference sequence). This sample was taken from a study of T cells in Graves' hyperthyroidism and ophthalmopathy. Subjects with ophthalmopathy showed a Clinical Activity Score no lower than 3, a NOSPECS grade no lower than 4, and a duration shorter than 3 months. Fresh peripheral blood, under 13 ml, yielded the PBMCs. Researchers amplified the TCR beta CDR3 regions from RNA transcripts. The HTBI primer set served for first-round RT-PCR of the TCR CDR3. TCRdb reanalysed the multiplex PCR reads using MiXCR and keeps one entry per CDR3 protein. This table has 330,000 or so distinct CDR3 sequences, over 15% appearing once. Study-level results: A median roughly 6.6 months before onset, the model predicted ophthalmopathy.

The chain employs TRBV3-1 and TRBJ1-1, with TRBD1 matching 8 bases. The sequence derives from a woman between 40 and 55 years old with Graves' ophthalmopathy. Sequencing was done on a sample of blood. The CDR3 DNA reads as TGTGCCAGCAGCCAAGCAGGGGGCCTCACTGAAGCTTTCTTT. This sequence encodes CASSQAGGLTEAFF.